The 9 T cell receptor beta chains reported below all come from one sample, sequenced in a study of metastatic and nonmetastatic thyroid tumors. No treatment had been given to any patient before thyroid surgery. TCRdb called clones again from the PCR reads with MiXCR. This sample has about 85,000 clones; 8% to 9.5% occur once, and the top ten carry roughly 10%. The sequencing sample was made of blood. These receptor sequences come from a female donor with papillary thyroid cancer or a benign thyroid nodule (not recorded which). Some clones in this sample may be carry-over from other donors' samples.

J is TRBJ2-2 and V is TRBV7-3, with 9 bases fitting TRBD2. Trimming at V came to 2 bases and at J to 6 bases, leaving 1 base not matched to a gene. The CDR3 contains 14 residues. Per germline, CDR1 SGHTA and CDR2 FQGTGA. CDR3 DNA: TGTGCCAGCAGCTTAGGCGGGAGGGCCGGGGAGCTGTTTTTT. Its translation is CASSLGGRAGELFF.

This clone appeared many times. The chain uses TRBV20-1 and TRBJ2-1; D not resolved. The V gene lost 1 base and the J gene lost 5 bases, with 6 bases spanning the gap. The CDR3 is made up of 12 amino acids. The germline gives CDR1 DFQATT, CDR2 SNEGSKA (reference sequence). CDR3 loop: CSARVRDNEQFF. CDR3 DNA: TGCAGTGCTAGAGTTCGGGACAATGAGCAGTTCTTC.

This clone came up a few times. The CDR3 loop is CSAKTGSREQYF. The DNA of the CDR3 is TGCAGCGCAAAGACAGGGAGTCGCGAGCAGTACTTC. J is TRBJ2-7 and V is TRBV29-1, with 7 bases that match TRBD1. The CDR3 spans 12 residues. Germline-derived CDR1 and CDR2 are SQVTM and ANQGSEA. The trim removed 7 bases at V and 6 bases at J, leaving 9 bases unmatched.

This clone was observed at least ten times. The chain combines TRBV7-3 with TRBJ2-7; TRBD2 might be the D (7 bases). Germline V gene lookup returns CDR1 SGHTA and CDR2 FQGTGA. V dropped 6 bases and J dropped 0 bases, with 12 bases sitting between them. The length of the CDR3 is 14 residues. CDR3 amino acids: CASRRGPSSYEQYF. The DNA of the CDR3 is TGTGCCAGCAGGCGGGGGCCCAGCTCCTACGAGCAGTACTTC.

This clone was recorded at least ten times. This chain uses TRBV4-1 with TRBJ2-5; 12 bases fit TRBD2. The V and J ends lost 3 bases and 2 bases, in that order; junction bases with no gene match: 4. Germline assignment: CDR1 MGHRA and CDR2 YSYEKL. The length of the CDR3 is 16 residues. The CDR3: CASSQPGLAGQETQYF. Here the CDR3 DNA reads TGCGCCAGCAGCCAGCCGGGACTAGCGGGTCAAGAGACCCAGTACTTC.

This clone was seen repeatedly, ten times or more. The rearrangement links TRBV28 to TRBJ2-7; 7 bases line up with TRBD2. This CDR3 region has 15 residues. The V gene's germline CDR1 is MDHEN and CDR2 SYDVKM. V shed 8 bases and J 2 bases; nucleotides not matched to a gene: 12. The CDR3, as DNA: TGTGCCAGCTTATCCGCGGCGGGGGAGGCCTACGAGCAGTACTTC. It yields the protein CASLSAAGEAYEQYF.

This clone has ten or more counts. The CDR3 spells CASSWGAANTQYF. CDR3 nucleotide sequence: TGCGCCAGCAGCTGGGGGGCCGCAAATACGCAGTATTTT. The rearrangement links TRBV5-1 to TRBJ2-3; D may match TRBD1 or TRBD2 (6 bases each). This CDR3 comprises 13 residues. Germline V lookup: CDR1 SGHRS, CDR2 YFSETQ. Trimming took off 3 bases at V and 7 bases at J, with 12 bases between the two ends. The full variable domain, rest sourced from reference TRBV5-1 and TRBJ2-3, is KAGVTQTPRYLIKTRGQQVTLSCSPISGHRSVSWYQQTPGQGLQFLFEYFSETQRNKGNFPGRFSGRQFSNSRSEMNVSTLELGDSALYLCASSWGAANTQYFGPGTRLTVL.

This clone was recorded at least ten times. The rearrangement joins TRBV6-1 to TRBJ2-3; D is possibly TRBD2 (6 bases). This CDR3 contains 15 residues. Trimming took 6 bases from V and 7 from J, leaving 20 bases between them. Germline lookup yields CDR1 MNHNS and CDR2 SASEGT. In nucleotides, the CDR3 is TGTGCCAGCAGCCGAATAGCTAGCGCCCTAAATACGCAGTATTTT. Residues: CASSRIASALNTQYF.

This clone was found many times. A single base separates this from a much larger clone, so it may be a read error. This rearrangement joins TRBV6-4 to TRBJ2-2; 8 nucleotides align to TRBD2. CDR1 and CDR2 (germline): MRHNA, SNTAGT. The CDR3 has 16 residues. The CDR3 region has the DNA TGTGCCAGCAGTGACTACGGGGGGGCCAAGGCCGGGGAGCTGTATTTT. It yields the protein CASSDYGGAKAGELYF.